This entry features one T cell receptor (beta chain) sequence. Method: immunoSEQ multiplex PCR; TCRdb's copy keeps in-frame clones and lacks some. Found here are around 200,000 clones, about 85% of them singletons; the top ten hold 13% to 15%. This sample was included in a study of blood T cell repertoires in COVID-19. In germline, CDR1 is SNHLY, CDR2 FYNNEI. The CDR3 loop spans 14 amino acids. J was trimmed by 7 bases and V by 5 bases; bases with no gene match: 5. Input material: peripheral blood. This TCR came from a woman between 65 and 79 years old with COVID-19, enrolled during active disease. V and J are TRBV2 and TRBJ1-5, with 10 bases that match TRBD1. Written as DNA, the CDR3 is TGTGCCAGCAGTCGACAGGGGGCAGGACAGCCCCAGCATTTT. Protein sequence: CASSRQGAGQPQHF.